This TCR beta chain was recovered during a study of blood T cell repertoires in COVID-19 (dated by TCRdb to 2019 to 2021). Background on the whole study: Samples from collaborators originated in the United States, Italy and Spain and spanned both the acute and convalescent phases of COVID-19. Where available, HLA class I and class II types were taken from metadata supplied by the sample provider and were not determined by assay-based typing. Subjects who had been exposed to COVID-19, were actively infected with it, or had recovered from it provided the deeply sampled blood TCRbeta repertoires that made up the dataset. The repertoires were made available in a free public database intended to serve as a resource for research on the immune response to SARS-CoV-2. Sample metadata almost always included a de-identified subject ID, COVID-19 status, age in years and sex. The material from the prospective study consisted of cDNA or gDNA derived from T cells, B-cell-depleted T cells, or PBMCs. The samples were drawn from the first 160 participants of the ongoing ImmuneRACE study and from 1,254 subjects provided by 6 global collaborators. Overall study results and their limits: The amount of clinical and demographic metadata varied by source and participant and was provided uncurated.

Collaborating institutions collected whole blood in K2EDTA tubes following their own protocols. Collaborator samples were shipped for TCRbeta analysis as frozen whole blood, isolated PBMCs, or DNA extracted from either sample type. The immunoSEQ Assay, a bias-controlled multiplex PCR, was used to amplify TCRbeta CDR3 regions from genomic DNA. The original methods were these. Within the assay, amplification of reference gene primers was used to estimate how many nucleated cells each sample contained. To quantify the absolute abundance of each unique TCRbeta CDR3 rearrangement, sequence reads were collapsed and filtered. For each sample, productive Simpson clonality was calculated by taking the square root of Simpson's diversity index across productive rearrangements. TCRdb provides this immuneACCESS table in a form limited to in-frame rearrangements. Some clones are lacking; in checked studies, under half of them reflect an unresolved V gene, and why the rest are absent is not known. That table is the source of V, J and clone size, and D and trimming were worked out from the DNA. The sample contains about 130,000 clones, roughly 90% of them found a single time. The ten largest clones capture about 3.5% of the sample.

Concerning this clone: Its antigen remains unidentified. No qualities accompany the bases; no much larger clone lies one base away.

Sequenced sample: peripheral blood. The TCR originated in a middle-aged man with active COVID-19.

The bases read TGCGCCAGCAGCTTGGAAGGACAGATAAACACTGAAGCTTTCTTT. It is translated as CASSLEGQINTEAFF. Rearrangement joined TRBV5-1 to TRBJ1-1, with a tentative D gene TRBD1 over 6 matching bases. Its CDR3 holds 15 amino acids, cysteine through phenylalanine. Only the CDR3 DNA stays, 45 bases, in frame from base 1. Per the germline V gene, SGHRS is the CDR1 and YFSETQ is the CDR2. V is clipped by 0 bases and J by 2 bases, and the sequence between their germline boundaries is 11 bases long.